One TCR beta chain is described in this entry. Assay: immunoSEQ multiplex PCR; the TCRdb copy retains only in-frame clones and omits some. The sample gives roughly 160,000 clones, 70% to 80% of which show up once; roughly 20% is in the top ten. This sample is part of a study of blood T cell repertoires in COVID-19. The wider study: The United States, Italy and Spain were the sources of the acute and convalescent COVID-19 samples. PBMCs, B-cell-depleted T cells, or T cells provided the cDNA or gDNA that made up the material.

CDR1 is SGHVS, CDR2 FQNEAQ, per germline. The CDR3 is 15 residues long. The germline V and J ends were trimmed by 1 base and 6 bases, with 12 bases remaining between them. Sequenced material: PBMCs or T cells enriched from blood (not recorded which). This sequence joins TRBV7-8 and TRBJ1-4; D unclear. The source of this sequence is a woman between 65 and 79 years old in a cohort exposed to, infected with or recovered from COVID-19 (not recorded which). CDR3 nucleotides: TGTGCCAGCAGCTTAGGGAGGAGGGCTGATGAAAAACTGTTTTTT. It translates to CASSLGRRADEKLFF.